Included here is one TCR beta chain sequence, with context. Only in-frame clones appear in the TCRdb table, and some are missing; sequencing was by immunoSEQ multiplex PCR. The sample holds 90,000 to 100,000 clones, 75% to 90% seen once. The source of the sample is a study of PD-1 blockade in classical Hodgkin lymphoma. Every patient had relapsed following autologous stem cell transplantation, and cohorts differed in brentuximab vedotin exposure. V lost 5 bases and J lost 0, with 20 bases in between. The CDR3 has 17 residues. Germline-derived CDR1 and CDR2 are SGHTA and FQGNSA. The sequences come from peripheral blood mononuclear cells (PBMCs), collected before the second cycle of nivolumab. This clonotype originated in a human donor with classical Hodgkin lymphoma. This chain connects TRBV7-2 to TRBJ2-7; D is perhaps TRBD2 (6 bases). The CDR3 nucleotides are TGTGCCAGCAGCCCGGGGGTCGGGAGAGAGAGCTCCTACGAGCAGTACTTC. This encodes CASSPGVGRESSYEQYF.